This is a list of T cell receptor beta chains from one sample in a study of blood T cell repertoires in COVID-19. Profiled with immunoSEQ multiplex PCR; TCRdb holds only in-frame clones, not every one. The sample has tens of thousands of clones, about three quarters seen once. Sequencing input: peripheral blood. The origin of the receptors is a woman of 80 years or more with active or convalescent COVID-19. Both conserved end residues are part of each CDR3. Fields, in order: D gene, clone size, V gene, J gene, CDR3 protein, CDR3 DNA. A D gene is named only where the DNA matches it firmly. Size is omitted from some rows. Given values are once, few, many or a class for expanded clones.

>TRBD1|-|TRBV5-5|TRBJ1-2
CASSFLVTGSVGYTF
TGTGCCAGCAGCTTTTTAGTGACAGGGAGTGTAGGCTACACCTTC
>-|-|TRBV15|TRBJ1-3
CATSRVRGSGNTIYF
TGTGCCACCAGCAGAGTCCGGGGGTCAGGAAACACCATATATTTT
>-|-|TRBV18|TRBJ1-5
CASSPPQGQPQHF
TGTGCCAGCTCACCACCTCAGGGGCAGCCCCAGCATTTT
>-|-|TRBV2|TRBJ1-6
CASSVGQTIPNSPLHF
TGTGCCAGCAGTGTTGGGCAGACCATTCCTAATTCACCCCTCCACTTT
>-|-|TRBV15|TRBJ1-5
CATHSPIQPQHF
TGTGCCACCCACAGCCCTATACAGCCCCAGCATTTT
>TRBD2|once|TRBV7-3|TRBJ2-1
CASSIGRGGIYNEQFF
TGTGCCAGCAGCATTGGGAGGGGAGGGATCTACAATGAGCAGTTCTTC
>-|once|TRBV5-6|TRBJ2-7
CASSSRFKIYEQYF
TGTGCCAGCAGCTCTCGGTTCAAAATTTACGAGCAGTACTTC
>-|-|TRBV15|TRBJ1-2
CATSTLGQYYGYTF
TGTGCCACCAGCACCCTAGGACAGTACTATGGCTACACCTTC
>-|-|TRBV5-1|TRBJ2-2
CASSLEAGVDGELFF
TGCGCCAGCAGCTTGGAGGCAGGGGTTGACGGGGAGCTGTTTTTT
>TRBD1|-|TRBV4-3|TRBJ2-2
CASSQGQGSGTGELFF
TGCGCCAGCAGCCAAGGACAGGGGTCGGGCACCGGGGAGCTGTTTTTT
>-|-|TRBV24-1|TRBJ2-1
CATNGGPYNEQFF
TGTGCCACCAACGGGGGACCCTACAATGAGCAGTTCTTC
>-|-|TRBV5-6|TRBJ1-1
CASSISGTEAFF
TGTGCCAGCAGCATATCCGGCACTGAAGCTTTCTTT
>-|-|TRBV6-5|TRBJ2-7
CASSSSTGSYEQYF
-
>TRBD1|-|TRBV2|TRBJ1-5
CASSAGTGPRPQHF
TGTGCCAGCAGTGCCGGGACAGGGCCGCGGCCCCAGCATTTT
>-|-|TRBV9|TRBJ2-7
CASSSPGSYEQYF
TGTGCCAGCAGCTCCCCCGGTAGTTACGAGCAGTACTTC
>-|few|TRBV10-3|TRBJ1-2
CAISEKGRHGYGYTF
TGTGCCATCAGTGAGAAAGGGAGGCATGGCTATGGCTACACCTTC
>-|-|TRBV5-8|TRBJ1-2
CASSLVLGRPLGYTF
TGTGCCAGCAGCTTGGTGCTAGGCCGACCCCTTGGCTACACCTTC
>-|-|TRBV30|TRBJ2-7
CAWKEGPRLSEQYF
TGTGCCTGGAAGGAGGGACCGCGCCTTAGCGAGCAGTACTTC
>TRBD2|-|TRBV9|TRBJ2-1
CASSPFLAVVSYNEQFF
TGTGCCAGCAGCCCTTTTCTAGCGGTGGTCTCCTACAATGAGCAGTTCTTC
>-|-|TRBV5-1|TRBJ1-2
CASSLAGMVNYGYTF
TGCGCCAGCAGCTTGGCAGGGATGGTCAACTATGGCTACACCTTC
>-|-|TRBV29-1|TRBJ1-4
CSGGSGRGKLFF
TGCAGCGGGGGCTCAGGACGGGGAAAACTGTTTTTT
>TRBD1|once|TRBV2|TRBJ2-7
CASRDGTGQSSYEQYF
TGTGCCAGCAGGGATGGGACAGGGCAAAGCTCCTACGAGCAGTACTTC
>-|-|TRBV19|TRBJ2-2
CASGLNKGPGELFF
TGTGCCAGTGGACTTAATAAAGGGCCCGGGGAGCTGTTTTTT
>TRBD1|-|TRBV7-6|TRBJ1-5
CASSSGTGLSNQPQHF
TGTGCCAGCAGCTCAGGGACAGGCCTTAGCAATCAGCCCCAGCATTTT